This TCR beta chain appears in the sequencing data of a study of blood T cell repertoires in COVID-19. Turning to the study itself: Nucleic acid was either cDNA or gDNA, and it came from T cells, B-cell-depleted T cells, or PBMCs.

Germline trimming cut 4 bases from V and 7 bases from J; bases unmatched to any gene: 12. The CDR3 is made up of 17 amino acids. Germline V CDR1 and CDR2: MGHDK, SYGVNS. Libraries were prepared by immunoSEQ multiplex PCR; TCRdb keeps only in-frame clonotypes and omits some of them. The sample includes over 200,000 clones, about 90% of them seen just once. This clonotype was obtained from a man in his forties with active or convalescent COVID-19. V usage is TRBV25-1 and J usage is TRBJ2-1; 11 nucleotides align to TRBD2. The sequencing sample was made of peripheral blood. The CDR3 is CASSAEKLAGEMNEQFF. CDR3 bases: TGTGCCAGCAGTGCCGAAAAACTAGCGGGAGAGATGAATGAGCAGTTCTTC.